A single sample gave rise to the 4 T cell receptor beta chains below, sequenced in a study of patients and donors after allogeneic stem cell transplantation. One entry per CDR3 protein, called by TCRdb with MiXCR from the RT-PCR reads. Here the sample spans roughly 200,000 distinct CDR3 sequences, around two fifths being singletons. Sequencing was carried out using blood, either unsorted or a sorted T cell fraction (not recorded which). The origin of the receptors is a human donor who was either an allogeneic HSCT recipient or a stem cell or donor lymphocyte infusion donor (not recorded which). It is not recorded whose cells these are; they may come from a transplant donor.

This clonotype was seen a handful of times. V and J are TRBV11-2 and TRBJ1-2; TRBD1 aligns across 7 bases. Germline V CDR1 and CDR2: SGHAT, FQNNGV. V gave up 5 bases and J gave up 6 bases; unmatched junction bases: 9. The length of the CDR3 is 14 residues. CDR3 region: CASSTLTGRNGYTF. Written as DNA, the CDR3 is TGTGCCAGCAGCACATTGACAGGGAGGAATGGCTACACCTTC.

This clonotype was seen a handful of times. The chain is built from TRBV29-1 and TRBJ1-2; tentative D call: TRBD1 (6 bases). V was clipped by 6 bases and J by 1 base, with 12 bases between them. Germline V CDR1 and CDR2: SQVTM, ANQGSEA. The CDR3 runs 13 residues. The chain's CDR3 is CSVLIQGNYGYTF. CDR3 DNA: TGCAGCGTCCTGATACAGGGTAACTATGGCTACACCTTC. Together with reference TRBV29-1 and TRBJ1-2, the CDR3 gives the full variable domain: SAVISQKPSRDICQRGTSLTIQCQVDSQVTMMFWYRQQPGQSLTLIATANQGSEATYESGFVIDKFPISRPNLTFSTLTVSNMSPEDSSIYLCSVLIQGNYGYTFGSGTRLTVV.

The chain carries TRBV18 and TRBJ1-2; TRBD1 matches at 8 bases. V trimming: 3 bases; J trimming: 5 bases; junction bases outside the gene matches: 2. The CDR3 runs 13 residues. The germline CDR1 and CDR2 sequences are KGHSH and LQKENI. The CDR3 nucleotides are TGTGCCAGCTCACCCGGGACAGGATATGGCTACACCTTC. Its translation: CASSPGTGYGYTF.

The chain combines TRBV11-2 with TRBJ1-3, with D perhaps matching TRBD1 (5 bases). V was trimmed by 8 bases and J by 4 bases, leaving 9 bases between them. Per germline, CDR1 SGHAT and CDR2 FQNNGV. This CDR3 has 12 amino acids. The CDR3 loop is CASVGGGNTIYF. The CDR3 DNA sequence: TGTGCCAGCGTTGGGGGAGGAAACACCATATATTTT.